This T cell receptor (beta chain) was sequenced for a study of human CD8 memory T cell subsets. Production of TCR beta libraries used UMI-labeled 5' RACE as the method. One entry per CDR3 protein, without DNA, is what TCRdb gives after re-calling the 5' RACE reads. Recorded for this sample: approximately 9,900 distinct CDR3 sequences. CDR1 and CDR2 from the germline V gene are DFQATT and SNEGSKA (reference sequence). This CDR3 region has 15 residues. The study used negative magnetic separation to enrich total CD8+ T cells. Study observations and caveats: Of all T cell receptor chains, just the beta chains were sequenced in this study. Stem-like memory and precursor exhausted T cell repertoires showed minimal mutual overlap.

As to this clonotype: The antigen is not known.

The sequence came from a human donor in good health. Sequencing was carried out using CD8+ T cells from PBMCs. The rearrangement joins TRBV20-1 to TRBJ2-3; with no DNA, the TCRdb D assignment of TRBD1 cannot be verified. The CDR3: CSARGAGTGADTQYF.